The clone carrying this T cell receptor (beta chain) showed up just a few times. What it binds is not known. The data stem from a study of identical twins. Study-level results: Within beta out-of-frame sequences, the excess sharing observed between twins was weaker.

TCRdb fed the 5' RACE reads into MiXCR, producing one record per CDR3 protein. The table lists around 490,000 distinct CDR3 sequences, 12% to 15% of them singletons. Germline values: CDR1 DFQATT, CDR2 SNEGSKA (reference sequence). The V and J ends lost 1 base and 7 bases respectively, with 19 bases between them. The CDR3 consists of 15 residues. Separately, the same data were catalogued under a study of yellow fever vaccine responses in identical twins.

V usage is TRBV20-1 and J usage is TRBJ2-5; D is perhaps TRBD2 (7 bases). The receptor was isolated from a woman between 18 and 29 years old in good health. Sequencing used CD4+ T cells sorted from blood. As DNA, the CDR3 is TGCAGTGCTAGAGTGGGGGGGGCCGAAGGTGGGACCCAGTACTTC. It specifies CSARVGGAEGGTQYF.